A selection of T cell receptor beta chains follows, all from one sample in a study of T cell responses to AZD1222 COVID-19 vaccine. Sequencing used immunoSEQ multiplex PCR; TCRdb keeps in-frame clones, though not all of them. This sample carries 130,000 to 150,000 clones, just under 95% of them seen once, and the ten largest clones take around 1.7%. Sequenced here: peripheral blood, sampled on day 0 of AZD1222 vaccination. All receptors come from an adult in good health. CDR3s include the opening cysteine and the closing phenylalanine or tryptophan. D genes are given only for firm matches. The size entry is marked missing in some rows and otherwise reads once, few, many or a size class.

TRBD1,TRBV2,TRBJ2-7,NA,CASTLQGSRHEQYF,TGTGCCAGCACCTTACAGGGGAGCAGGCACGAGCAGTACTTC
NA,TRBV20-1,TRBJ2-7,NA,CSARAYEQYF,TGCAGTGCTAGAGCCTACGAGCAGTACTTC
NA,TRBV6-5,TRBJ1-5,few,CASARDRYPNQPQHF,TGTGCCAGCGCCAGGGACCGCTACCCCAATCAGCCCCAGCATTTT
NA,TRBV29-1,TRBJ1-1,NA,CSVHSGLNTEAFF,TGCAGCGTCCACTCGGGGTTAAACACTGAAGCTTTCTTT
TRBD2,TRBV5-4,TRBJ2-7,NA,CASSSGGSGTGYEQYF,TGTGCCAGCAGCTCCGGGGGGAGCGGGACCGGTTACGAGCAGTACTTC
NA,TRBV2,TRBJ1-3,NA,CASSADRGNTIYF,TGTGCCAGCAGCGCTGACAGGGGAAACACCATATATTTT
TRBD2,TRBV7-9,TRBJ2-7,NA,CASSPGLAGLRNEQYF,TGTGCCAGCAGCCCAGGACTAGCGGGACTACGGAACGAGCAGTACTTC
NA,TRBV5-1,TRBJ1-1,NA,CASSLNGADTEAFF,TGCGCCAGCAGCCTGAATGGGGCGGACACTGAAGCTTTCTTT
NA,TRBV7-9,TRBJ2-7,few,CASSFQGGPYEQYF,TGTGCCAGCAGCTTTCAGGGTGGTCCCTACGAGCAGTACTTC
NA,TRBV2,TRBJ2-6,NA,CASSEGVRGANVLTF,TGTGCCAGCAGTGAAGGGGTGAGAGGGGCCAACGTCCTGACTTTC
TRBD1,TRBV7-9,TRBJ1-4,NA,CASSVGGATNEKLFF,TGTGCCAGCAGCGTAGGGGGCGCGACTAATGAAAAACTGTTTTTT
NA,TRBV5-5,TRBJ1-1,NA,CASSSGTPNTEAFF,TGTGCCAGCAGCTCCGGGACACCGAACACTGAAGCTTTCTTT
NA,TRBV5-1,TRBJ2-1,NA,CASSLGVVEQFF,TGCGCCAGCAGCTTGGGGGTGGTTGAGCAGTTCTTC
TRBD1,TRBV10-3,TRBJ1-1,NA,CAISGRGQLMNTEAFF,TGTGCCATCAGTGGACGGGGACAGCTTATGAACACTGAAGCTTTCTTT
NA,TRBV28,TRBJ2-7,NA,CASSPPLVTYEQYF,TGTGCCAGCAGTCCACCGCTGGTTACCTACGAGCAGTACTTC
TRBD2,TRBV4-1,TRBJ2-3,NA,CASSQGLARFTDTQYF,TGCGCCAGCAGCCAGGGACTAGCGAGGTTCACAGATACGCAGTATTTT
TRBD1,TRBV3-1/TRBV3-2,TRBJ2-2,NA,CASSFGQGSAGELFF,TGTGCCAGCAGCTTTGGACAGGGTTCCGCCGGGGAGCTGTTTTTT
TRBD1,TRBV6-5,TRBJ1-1,NA,CASSSGQGNTEAFF,TGTGCCAGCTCCTCGGGACAGGGGAACACTGAAGCTTTCTTT
TRBD2,TRBV6-5,TRBJ2-7,NA,CASSKGTSGTYEQYF,TGTGCCAGCAGCAAAGGAACTAGCGGAACCTACGAGCAGTACTTC
NA,TRBV5-1,TRBJ2-7,NA,CASRVDLYYEQYF,TGCGCCAGCAGGGTGGACTTATACTACGAGCAGTACTTC
NA,TRBV20-1,TRBJ1-3,NA,CSASKGFSGNTIYF,TGCAGTGCTAGTAAGGGATTCTCTGGAAACACCATATATTTT
NA,TRBV6-5,TRBJ1-4,NA,CASSYGMNSGREFF,TGTGCCAGCAGTTACGGAATGAATTCAGGACGCGAGTTTTTT
NA,TRBV18,TRBJ1-1,once,CASSPPTNTEAFF,TGTGCCAGCTCACCTCCTACGAACACTGAAGCTTTCTTT
NA,TRBV18,TRBJ1-1,NA,CASSPPGTAYTEAFF,TGTGCCAGCTCACCACCGGGAACGGCGTACACTGAAGCTTTCTTT
NA,TRBV4-2,TRBJ1-1,NA,CASSQDRLGNTEAFF,TGTGCCAGCAGCCAAGATCGCCTAGGGAACACTGAAGCTTTCTTT
NA,TRBV28,TRBJ2-5,NA,CASSSPTGEGETQYF,TGTGCCAGCAGTTCCCCTACGGGAGAGGGAGAGACCCAGTACTTC
NA,TRBV6-2/TRBV6-3,TRBJ1-1,NA,CASSYWTAEAFF,TGTGCCAGCAGTTATTGGACGGCGGAAGCTTTCTTT
TRBD2,TRBV9,TRBJ2-2,NA,CASSLAGAGELFF,TGTGCCAGCAGCTTAGCGGGGGCCGGGGAGCTGTTTTTT
NA,TRBV28,TRBJ2-3,NA,CASMTTTDTQYF,TGTGCCAGCATGACTACCACAGATACGCAGTATTTT
NA,TRBV27,TRBJ2-2,NA,CASSWKGLGGELFF,TGTGCCAGCAGTTGGAAGGGGCTCGGCGGGGAGCTGTTTTTT
NA,TRBV4-2,TRBJ1-1,few,CASSQESRRTEAFF,TGTGCCAGCAGCCAAGAATCACGGAGGACTGAAGCTTTCTTT
TRBD2,TRBV7-2,TRBJ2-7,NA,CASSYPGLAGGRYEQYF,TGTGCCAGCAGTTATCCGGGACTAGCGGGAGGAAGGTACGAGCAGTACTTC
NA,TRBV4-1,TRBJ1-1,once,CASSLRGGNTEAFF,TGCGCCAGCAGCCTGAGAGGGGGGAACACTGAAGCTTTCTTT
NA,TRBV12-3/TRBV12-4,TRBJ1-4,NA,CASHGTPGVKLFF,TGTGCCAGTCACGGGACACCGGGGGTAAAACTGTTTTTT
TRBD1,TRBV28,TRBJ2-2,NA,CASSFSWDSNTGELFF,TGTGCCAGCAGTTTCTCCTGGGACAGCAACACCGGGGAGCTGTTTTTT
NA,TRBV28,TRBJ1-5,NA,CASSLSTVSYVPQHF,TGTGCCAGCAGTTTGTCAACAGTTTCTTATGTGCCCCAGCATTTT
NA,TRBV7-3,TRBJ2-1,NA,CASSGASYNEQFF,TGTGCCAGCAGTGGGGCGAGCTACAATGAGCAGTTCTTC
NA,TRBV28,TRBJ2-7,NA,CASSSPTASYEQYF,TGTGCCAGCAGTTCCCCGACAGCTTCCTACGAGCAGTACTTC
TRBD2,TRBV5-1,TRBJ2-1,NA,CASSLGLAGSVEQFF,TGCGCCAGCAGCTTAGGACTAGCGGGATCAGTTGAGCAGTTCTTC
NA,TRBV7-2,TRBJ2-7,NA,CASTPGGPPGEQYF,TGTGCCAGCACCCCCGGGGGGCCGCCCGGCGAGCAGTACTTC
NA,TRBV19,TRBJ2-6,NA,CASRPQRGTLIGANVLTF,TGTGCCAGTAGGCCCCAACGGGGAACCCTGATTGGGGCCAACGTCCTGACTTTC
NA,TRBV11-2,TRBJ2-7,NA,CASSLRGPSPYEQYF,TGTGCCAGCAGCTTGAGGGGACCATCACCCTACGAGCAGTACTTC
TRBD1,TRBV18,TRBJ1-3,NA,CASSRGQGNTIYF,TGTGCCAGCTCAAGGGGACAGGGAAACACCATATATTTT
TRBD1,TRBV6-5,TRBJ2-1,NA,CASRRRGQDYNEQFF,TGTGCCAGCAGACGCCGAGGACAGGATTACAATGAGCAGTTCTTC
TRBD1,TRBV18,TRBJ2-7,NA,CASSHLGRGQGLVYYYEQYF,TGTGCCAGCTCACACTTGGGCCGGGGACAGGGGCTCGTTTATTACTACGAGCAGTACTTC